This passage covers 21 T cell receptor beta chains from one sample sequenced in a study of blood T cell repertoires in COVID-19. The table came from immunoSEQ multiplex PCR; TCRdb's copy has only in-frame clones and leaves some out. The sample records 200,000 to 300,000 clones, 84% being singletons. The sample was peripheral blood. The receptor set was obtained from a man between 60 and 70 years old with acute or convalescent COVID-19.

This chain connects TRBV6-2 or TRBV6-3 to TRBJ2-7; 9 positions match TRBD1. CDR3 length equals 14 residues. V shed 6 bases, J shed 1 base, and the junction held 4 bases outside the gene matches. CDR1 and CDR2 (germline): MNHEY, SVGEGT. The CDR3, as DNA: TGTGCCAGCAGCAACGGACAGGGGTCCTACGAGCAGTACTTC. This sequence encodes CASSNGQGSYEQYF.

The CDR3 DNA is TGTGCCAGCAGCCTACTGGGGGGGAATTCACCCCTCCACTTT. Encoded protein: CASSLLGGNSPLHF. This rearrangement joins TRBV7-3 to TRBJ1-6, with D maybe TRBD1 (5 bases). V was pared by 5 bases and J by 7 bases, with 12 bases between. CDR3 size: 14 residues. Germline CDR1 and CDR2: SGHTA and FQGTGA.

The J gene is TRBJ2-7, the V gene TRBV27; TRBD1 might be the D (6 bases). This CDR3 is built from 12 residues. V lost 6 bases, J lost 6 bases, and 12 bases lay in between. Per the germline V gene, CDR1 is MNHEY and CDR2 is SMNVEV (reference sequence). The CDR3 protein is CASSRDTSEQYF. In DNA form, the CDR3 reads TGTGCCAGCAGCCGGGACACGTCCGAGCAGTACTTC.

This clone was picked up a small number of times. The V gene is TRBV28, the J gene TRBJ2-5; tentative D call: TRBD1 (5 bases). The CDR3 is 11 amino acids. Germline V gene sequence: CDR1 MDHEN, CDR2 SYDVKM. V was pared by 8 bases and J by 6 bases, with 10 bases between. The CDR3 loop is CASGQGQTQYF. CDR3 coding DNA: TGTGCCAGCGGGCAGGGTCAGACCCAGTACTTC.

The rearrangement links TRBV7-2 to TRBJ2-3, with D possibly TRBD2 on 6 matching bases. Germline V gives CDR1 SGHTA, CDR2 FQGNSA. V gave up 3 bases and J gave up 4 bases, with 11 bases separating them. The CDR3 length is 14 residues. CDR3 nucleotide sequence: TGTGCCAGCAGCTTTGGAGGGAGCGCAGATACGCAGTATTTT. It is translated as CASSFGGSADTQYF.

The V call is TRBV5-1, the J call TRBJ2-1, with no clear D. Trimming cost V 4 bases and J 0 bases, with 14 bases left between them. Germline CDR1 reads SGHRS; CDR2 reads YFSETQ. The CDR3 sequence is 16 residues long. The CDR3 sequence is CASSITPLSSYNEQFF. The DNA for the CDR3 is TGCGCCAGCAGCATAACCCCACTAAGCTCCTACAATGAGCAGTTCTTC.

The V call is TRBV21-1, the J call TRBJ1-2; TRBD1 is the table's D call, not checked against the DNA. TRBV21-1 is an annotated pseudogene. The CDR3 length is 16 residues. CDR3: CASSKTRDRVYNGYTF. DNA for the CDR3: TGTGCCAGCAGCAAAACCCGGGACAGGGTTTACAATGGCTACACCTTC.

CDR3 amino acids: CASSEYSSYGYTF. DNA for the CDR3: TGTGCCAGCAGTGAATATTCCAGCTATGGCTACACCTTC. The gene calls are TRBV25-1 and TRBJ1-2; D unclear. This CDR3 is 13 amino acids long. V lost 0 bases, J lost 4 bases, and 6 bases lay in between. Germline V gives CDR1 MGHDK, CDR2 SYGVNS.

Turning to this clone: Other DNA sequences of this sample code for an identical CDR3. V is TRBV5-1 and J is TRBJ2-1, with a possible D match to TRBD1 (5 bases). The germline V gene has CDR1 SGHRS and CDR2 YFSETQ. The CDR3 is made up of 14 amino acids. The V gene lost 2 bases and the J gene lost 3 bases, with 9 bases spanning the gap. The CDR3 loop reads CASSLGQVYNEQFF. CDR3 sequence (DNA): TGCGCCAGCAGCTTAGGACAAGTCTACAATGAGCAGTTCTTC.

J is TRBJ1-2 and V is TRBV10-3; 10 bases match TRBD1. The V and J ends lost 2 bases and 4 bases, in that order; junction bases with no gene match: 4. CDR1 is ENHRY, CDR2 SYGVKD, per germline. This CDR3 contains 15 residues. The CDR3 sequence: CAISEPGQGTYGYTF. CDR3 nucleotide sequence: TGTGCCATCAGTGAGCCGGGACAGGGGACCTATGGCTACACCTTC.

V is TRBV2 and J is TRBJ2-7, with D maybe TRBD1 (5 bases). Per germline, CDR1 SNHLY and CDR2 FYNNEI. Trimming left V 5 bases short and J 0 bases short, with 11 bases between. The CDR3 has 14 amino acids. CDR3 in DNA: TGTGCCAGCAGTCCTGACAGCAGCTCCTACGAGCAGTACTTC. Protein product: CASSPDSSSYEQYF.

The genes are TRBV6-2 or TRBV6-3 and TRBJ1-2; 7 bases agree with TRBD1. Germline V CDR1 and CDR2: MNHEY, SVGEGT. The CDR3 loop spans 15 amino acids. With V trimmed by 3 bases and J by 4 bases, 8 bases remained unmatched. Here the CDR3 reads CASSYGQGDFYGYTF. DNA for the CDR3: TGTGCCAGCAGTTATGGGCAGGGGGACTTCTATGGCTACACCTTC.

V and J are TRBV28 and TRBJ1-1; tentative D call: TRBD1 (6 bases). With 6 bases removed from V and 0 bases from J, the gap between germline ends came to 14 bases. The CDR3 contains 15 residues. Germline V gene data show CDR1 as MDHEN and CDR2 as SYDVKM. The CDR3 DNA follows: TGTGCCAGCAGACTGACAGGACCCATGAACACTGAAGCTTTCTTT. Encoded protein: CASRLTGPMNTEAFF.

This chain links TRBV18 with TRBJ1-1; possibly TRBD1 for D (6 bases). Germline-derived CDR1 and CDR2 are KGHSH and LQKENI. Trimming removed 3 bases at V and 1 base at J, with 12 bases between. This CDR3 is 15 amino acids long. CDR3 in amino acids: CASSPSRQENTEAFF. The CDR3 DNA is TGTGCCAGCTCACCTTCTCGACAGGAGAACACTGAAGCTTTCTTT.

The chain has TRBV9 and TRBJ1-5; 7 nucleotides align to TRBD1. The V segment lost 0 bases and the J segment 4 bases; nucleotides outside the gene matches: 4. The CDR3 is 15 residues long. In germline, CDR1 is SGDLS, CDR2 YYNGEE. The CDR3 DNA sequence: TGTGCCAGCAGCGTAGGGGGACAGAGAAATCAGCCCCAGCATTTT. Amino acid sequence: CASSVGGQRNQPQHF. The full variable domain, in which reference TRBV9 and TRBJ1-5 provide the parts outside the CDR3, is DSGVTQTPKHLITATGQRVTLRCSPRSGDLSVYWYQQSLDQGLQFLIQYYNGEERAKGNILERFSAQQFPDLHSELNLSSLELGDSALYFCASSVGGQRNQPQHFGDGTRLSIL.

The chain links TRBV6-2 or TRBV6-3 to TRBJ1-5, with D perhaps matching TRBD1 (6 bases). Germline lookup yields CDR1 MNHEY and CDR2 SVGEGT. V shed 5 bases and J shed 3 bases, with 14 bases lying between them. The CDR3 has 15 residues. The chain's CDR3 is CASSLYRAHNQPQHF. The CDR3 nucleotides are TGTGCCAGCAGTCTTTACAGGGCTCACAATCAGCCCCAGCATTTT.

CDR3 DNA sequence: TGCGCCAGCAACCCCGGGACAGGGTTTAACTATGGCTACACCTTC. As protein: CASNPGTGFNYGYTF. The chain combines TRBV5-1 with TRBJ1-2; 9 positions match TRBD1. Germline V gene data show CDR1 as SGHRS and CDR2 as YFSETQ. V shed 6 bases, J shed 1 base, and the junction held 7 bases outside the gene matches. CDR3 length: 15 residues.

The CDR3 is CASRIGQGRYEQYF. CDR3 sequence (DNA): TGCGCCAGCAGGATAGGACAGGGGCGCTACGAGCAGTACTTC. This rearrangement joins TRBV5-1 to TRBJ2-7; 9 bases are shared with TRBD1. Germline-derived CDR1 and CDR2 are SGHRS and YFSETQ. This CDR3 is built from 14 residues. With V trimmed by 5 bases and J by 3 bases, 6 bases remained unmatched.

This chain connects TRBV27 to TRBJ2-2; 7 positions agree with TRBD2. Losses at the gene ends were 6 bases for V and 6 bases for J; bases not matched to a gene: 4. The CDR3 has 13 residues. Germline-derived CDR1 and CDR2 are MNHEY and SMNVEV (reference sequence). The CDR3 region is CASRAGLAGELFF. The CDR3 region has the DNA TGTGCCAGCAGAGCGGGACTCGCCGGGGAGCTGTTTTTT.

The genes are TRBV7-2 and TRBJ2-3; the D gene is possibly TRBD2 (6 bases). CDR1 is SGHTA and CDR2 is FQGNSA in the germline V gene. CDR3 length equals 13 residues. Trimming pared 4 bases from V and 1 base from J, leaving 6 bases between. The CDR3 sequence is CASSWRGTDTQYF. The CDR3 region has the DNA TGTGCCAGCAGCTGGAGGGGCACAGATACGCAGTATTTT.

The CDR3 DNA follows: TGTGCCAGCTCACCGCGCAGCGGGAGGGGCCCACCCGAGCAGTACTTC. Amino acid sequence: CASSPRSGRGPPEQYF. J is TRBJ2-7 and V is TRBV18, with TRBD2 matching 10 bases. This CDR3 is 16 amino acids long. The junction had 11 bases not matched to a gene; V was cut back by 3 bases and J by 6 bases. The germline CDR1 and CDR2 sequences are KGHSH and LQKENI.